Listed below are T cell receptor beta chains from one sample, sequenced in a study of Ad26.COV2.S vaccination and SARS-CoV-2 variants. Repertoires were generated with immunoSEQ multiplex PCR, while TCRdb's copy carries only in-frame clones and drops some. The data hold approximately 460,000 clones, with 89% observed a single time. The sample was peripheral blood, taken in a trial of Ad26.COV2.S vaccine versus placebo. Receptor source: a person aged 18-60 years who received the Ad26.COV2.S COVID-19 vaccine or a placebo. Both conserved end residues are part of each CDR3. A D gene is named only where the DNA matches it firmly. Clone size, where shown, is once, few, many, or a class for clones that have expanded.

CDR3: CASSRGPGYGYTF
DNA: TGTGCCAGCAGCAGGGGACCGGGCTATGGCTACACCTTC
size: NA
J: TRBJ1-2
V: TRBV6-4
D: NA

CDR3: CASSEAGQGPSYGYTF
DNA: TGTGCCAGCAGTGAAGCCGGCCAGGGACCTTCCTATGGCTACACCTTC
size: NA
J: TRBJ1-2
V: TRBV6-1
D: NA

CDR3: CSVGWFNDEQYF
DNA: TGCAGCGTTGGGTGGTTTAATGACGAGCAGTACTTC
size: few
J: TRBJ2-7
V: TRBV29-1
D: NA

CDR3: CASSHSWISGDPTDTQYF
DNA: TGTGCCAGCAGCCACTCTTGGATTAGCGGGGACCCCACAGATACGCAGTATTTT
size: NA
J: TRBJ2-3
V: TRBV6-2/TRBV6-3
D: TRBD2

CDR3: CASSQDRDDTYEQYF
DNA: TGCGCCAGCAGCCAAGACCGGGACGACACCTACGAGCAGTACTTC
size: NA
J: TRBJ2-7
V: TRBV4-3
D: NA

CDR3: CASSLGQGYEQYF
DNA: TGTGCCAGCAGTTTAGGACAGGGGTACGAGCAGTACTTC
size: NA
J: TRBJ2-7
V: TRBV12-3/TRBV12-4
D: TRBD1

CDR3: CASSQKETQYF
DNA: TGTGCCAGCAGCCAAAAAGAGACCCAGTACTTC
size: NA
J: TRBJ2-5
V: TRBV3-1/TRBV3-2
D: NA

CDR3: CASSFTGRGYNEQFF
DNA: TGTGCCAGCAGCTTTACCGGACGTGGATACAATGAGCAGTTCTTC
size: NA
J: TRBJ2-1
V: TRBV7-2
D: NA

CDR3: CASSKKTSSRELFF
DNA: TGTGCCAGCAGCAAAAAGACTAGTTCGCGGGAGCTGTTTTTT
size: NA
J: TRBJ2-2
V: TRBV5-4
D: NA

CDR3: CASSHSDSTNQPQHF
DNA: TGCGCCAGCAGCCACAGCGACAGTACCAATCAGCCCCAGCATTTT
size: NA
J: TRBJ1-5
V: TRBV5-1
D: NA

CDR3: CASSFPRGAGETQYF
DNA: TGTGCCAGCAGTTTCCCGAGGGGCGCCGGGGAGACCCAGTACTTC
size: NA
J: TRBJ2-5
V: TRBV2
D: NA